The text below deals with one T cell receptor (beta chain). As for treatment: oral pan-JAK inhibitor, 5-10 mg twice daily. This record comes from a study of CD8+ T cells in alopecia areata. Germline V gene data show CDR1 as SGDLS and CDR2 as YYNGEE. V shed 4 bases and J 2 bases; nucleotides not matched to a gene: 2. CDR3 length: 13 residues. It was cDNA, reverse transcribed from extracted RNA, that served as the sequencing template. This table comes from immunoSEQ multiplex PCR, and its TCRdb copy is limited to in-frame clones, with some not included. Among approximately 170,000 clones, around 59% were seen once, and the ten largest hold approximately 15%.

Here the sequenced sample was CD4+ T cells sorted from blood, taken at week 24, from a patient treated with tofacitinib. The sequence was obtained from a human donor with alopecia areata. This chain joins TRBV9 and TRBJ2-5; 7 positions agree with TRBD1. CDR3 coding DNA: TGTGCCAGCAGCCGGGGACAGCAAGAGACCCAGTACTTC. Its protein is CASSRGQQETQYF.